This T cell receptor (beta chain) was identified during a study of STAT5B mutations in CD4+ large granular lymphocyte leukemia. This CDR3 has 17 amino acids. V was clipped by 4 bases and J by 7 bases; unmatched bases: 10. Germline V gene data show CDR1 as SGHTA and CDR2 as FQGNSA. The table came from immunoSEQ multiplex PCR; TCRdb's copy has only in-frame clones and leaves some out. The sample records 30,000 to 40,000 clones, approximately 89% being singletons. Buffy coats from healthy blood donors served as controls. The chain combines TRBV7-2 with TRBJ2-2; 12 positions agree with TRBD2. What was sequenced was CD4+ T cells from blood buffy coats. This receptor was taken from a human donor in good health. The CDR3 here is CASSSSGRAGWDGELFF. In DNA, the CDR3 is TGTGCCAGCAGCTCTAGCGGGAGGGCCGGGTGGGACGGGGAGCTGTTTTTT.